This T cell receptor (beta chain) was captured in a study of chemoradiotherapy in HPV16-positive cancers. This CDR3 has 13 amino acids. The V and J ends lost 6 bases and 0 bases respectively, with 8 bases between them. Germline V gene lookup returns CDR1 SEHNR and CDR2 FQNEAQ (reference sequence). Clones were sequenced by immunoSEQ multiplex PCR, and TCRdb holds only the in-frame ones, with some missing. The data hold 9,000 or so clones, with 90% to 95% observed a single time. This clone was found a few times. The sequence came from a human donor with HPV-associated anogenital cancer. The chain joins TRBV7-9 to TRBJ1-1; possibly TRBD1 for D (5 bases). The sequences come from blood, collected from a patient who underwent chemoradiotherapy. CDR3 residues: CASSQQVNTEAFF. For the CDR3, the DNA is TGTGCCAGCAGTCAACAGGTGAACACTGAAGCTTTCTTT.